Listed below are T cell receptor beta chains from one sample, sequenced in a study of T-cell reconstitution after alpha-beta-depleted transplantation in children. In TCRdb, the PCR reads were re-called with MiXCR into one record per CDR3 protein. The profile shows 450,000 to 600,000 distinct CDR3 sequences, around 17% of them singletons. The sequencing used PBMCs from the stem cell graft donor, collected from the stem cell graft. The receptors come from a human donor who donated a stem cell graft to a child with acute lymphoblastic leukemia. Both conserved end residues are part of each CDR3. Fields, in order: CDR3 protein, V gene, J gene, CDR3 length.

CASSDPIGLASGIWGTDTQYF,TRBV2,TRBJ2-3,21
CATSRASYGYTF,TRBV15,TRBJ1-2,12
CASSHVTGFTAELFF,TRBV3-1,TRBJ2-2,15
CASSFTGVIDNEQFF,TRBV6-1,TRBJ2-1,15
CASSFPGVNEQYF,TRBV5-1,TRBJ2-7,13
CSAEYNEQFF,TRBV20-1,TRBJ2-1,10
CAISESAGLPYGYTF,TRBV10-3,TRBJ1-2,15
CASSTGKALYGVTEAFF,TRBV5-1,TRBJ1-1,17
CASSLSRTYGYTF,TRBV11-2,TRBJ1-2,13
CASSQGVEDTQYF,TRBV5-1,TRBJ2-3,13
CASSQEDRGDFSNQPQHF,TRBV4-2,TRBJ1-5,18
CSVILSGNTIYF,TRBV29-1,TRBJ1-3,12